The subject of this entry is one TCR beta chain. This clonotype was observed a handful of times. The antigen this receptor binds is unknown. Base qualities are missing; no much larger clone stands one base away. The record originates from a study of T cell repertoires in cytomegalovirus infection (dated by TCRdb to between 2018 and 2021). Looking at the study overall: Alongside well-studied HLA-B-restricted epitopes, the peptide stimulations were aimed at recently identified HLA-C-restricted CMV epitopes, whose presentation resists viral immunomodulation. Donor HLA type was relevant to the analysis, as public TCR beta signatures indicated carriage of CMV infection together with the matching HLA type. Study-wide conclusions, independent of this receptor: In both this cohort and an independent roughly 330-donor cohort, the cumulative frequency of public TCR beta family members distinguished carriers of CMV infection plus the relevant HLA type. The ex vivo response was dominated by HLA-C-restricted CMV-specific TCR beta clonotypes, which also provided the single most frequent clonotype in two of eight donors.

The sequencer listed for this sample is Illumina HiSeq 1500. Using fastp at Q25 and MiXCR, TCRdb reprocessed the public reads and kept productive beta chains. All rows with the same CDR3 protein become a single entry with the most common DNA and genes. The sample includes 45,000 to 55,000 distinct CDR3 sequences, with about a fifth observed a single time. The top ten clones comprise approximately 90% of the sample. The treatment or condition label here, explained by the study, means: in vitro stimulation with specific CMV peptide epitopes to enrich CMV-specific T cells. Trimming takes 3 bases from V and 4 bases from J, and the germline ends sit 10 bases apart. CDR1 MDHEN and CDR2 SYDVKM are derived from the germline V gene. From the cysteine up to the phenylalanine, the CDR3 has a length of 14 residues. The retained sequence is limited to the CDR3, 42 bases, with the frame set at the first base.

The rearrangement joined TRBV28 to TRBJ2-1, with no confident D gene call. The sequences come from CD8+ T cells from cultured PBMCs, collected from culture after CMV antigen stimulation. This sequence originates from a human donor in good health (CMV status not recorded). Some clones in this sample may be carry-over from other donors' samples. The DNA sequence is as follows: TGTGCCAGCAGTTTTAATTCGGTATACAATGAGCAGTTCTTC. This encodes CASSFNSVYNEQFF.